The clone carrying this T cell receptor beta chain turned up a few times. Its antigen is undetermined. This record comes from a study of response to subunit inactivated influenza vaccine. TCRdb itself ran the RT-PCR reads through MiXCR, one entry per CDR3 protein. Of approximately 700,000 distinct CDR3 sequences listed, 15% to 18% are singletons. Germline CDR1 reads MDHEN; CDR2 reads SYDVKM. V shed 5 bases, J shed 12 bases, and the junction held 18 bases outside the gene matches. This CDR3 comprises 16 residues. Findings and caveats of the study: The authors offered the suggestion that each seasonal influenza vaccination recruits few new T cells.

This clonotype originated in a man aged 50-59 years who received an inactivated influenza vaccine. Material: PBMCs from blood, obtained approximately 12 days after vaccination. The chain joins TRBV28 to TRBJ2-7; 11 nucleotides agree with TRBD2. CDR3 DNA sequence: TGTGCCAGCAGTACCCGGACTAGCGGGTTACCTACGAGAGGGTACTTC. It codes for CASSTRTSGLPTRGYF.